These 31 T cell receptor beta chains share one sample of origin, sequenced in a study of T cells in Graves' hyperthyroidism and ophthalmopathy. Using RNA transcripts as the source, TCR beta CDR3 regions were amplified. HTBI primers were employed in a first-round RT-PCR of the TCR CDR3. TCRdb reprocessed the multiplex PCR reads with MiXCR, giving one entry per CDR3 protein. The sample lists fewer than 750,000 distinct CDR3 sequences, 46% occurring once. Sequencing was carried out using peripheral blood or thyroid tissue (not recorded which). The receptors stem from a woman aged 18-29 years with Graves' hyperthyroidism.

There are many counts of this clonotype. The chain employs TRBV20-1 and TRBJ1-1; tentative D call: TRBD1 (6 bases). The ends were cut back, 1 base at V and 5 bases at J, with 17 bases in the middle. Per the germline V gene, CDR1 is DFQATT and CDR2 is SNEGSKA (reference sequence). The CDR3 spans 15 residues. The CDR3 is CSARVYQGLGTEAFF. The CDR3 DNA is TGCAGTGCTAGAGTTTATCAGGGGCTAGGTACTGAAGCTTTCTTT.

The gene calls are TRBV24-1 and TRBJ2-5; 8 nucleotides agree with TRBD2. The ends lost 5 bases at V and 5 bases at J; junction bases unmatched: 9. Germline CDR1 reads KGHDR; CDR2 reads SFDVKD. The CDR3 is 15 residues long. CDR3 sequence reads: CATSGGLSGDETQYF. Written as DNA, the CDR3 is TGTGCCACCAGTGGGGGACTTAGCGGGGATGAGACCCAGTACTTC.

This clonotype appeared many times. The V call is TRBV9, the J call TRBJ1-2; no clear D gene. This CDR3 is built from 10 residues. Germline values: CDR1 SGDLS, CDR2 YYNGEE. V was clipped by 3 bases and J by 7 bases, with 4 bases between them. The CDR3 protein is CASSGTGYTF. CDR3 coding DNA: TGTGCCAGCAGCGGGACTGGCTACACCTTC.

This clonotype was recorded once. The gene calls are TRBV20-1 and TRBJ1-2, with a tentative D call TRBD1 (5 bases). The V end was cut by 3 bases, the J end by 7 bases, with 12 bases between. Germline V gene data show CDR1 as DFQATT and CDR2 as SNEGSKA (reference sequence). CDR3 length: 12 residues. The CDR3 DNA reads TGCAGTGCTAGGAACAGGAGCTGTGGCTACACCTTC. Encoded protein: CSARNRSCGYTF.

The rearrangement uses TRBV29-1 and TRBJ2-7; TRBD1 or TRBD2 may be the D gene (5 bases each). CDR3 size: 14 residues. CDR1 SQVTM and CDR2 ANQGSEA come from the germline V gene. V shed 4 bases and J shed 5 bases, with 18 bases lying between them. The CDR3 here is CSVADRRELDEQYF. Here the CDR3 DNA reads TGCAGCGTTGCGGATCGCAGGGAGCTCGACGAGCAGTACTTC.

This clonotype occurred many times. The rearrangement uses TRBV2 and TRBJ2-7, with D perhaps matching TRBD2 (5 bases). Trimming shortened V by 8 bases and J by 3 bases, and 17 bases separated the two germline ends. Germline CDR1 reads SNHLY; CDR2 reads FYNNEI. The CDR3 has 14 residues. CDR3 in amino acids: CASVGGWTNYEQYF. For the CDR3, the DNA is TGTGCCAGCGTAGGCGGGTGGACCAACTACGAGCAGTACTTC.

The gene calls are TRBV7-9 and TRBJ1-2; 7 bases match TRBD1. Trimming cost V 2 bases and J 6 bases; bases outside gene matches: 6. The CDR3 runs to 14 residues. CDR1 is SEHNR, CDR2 FQNEAQ, per germline (reference sequence). The CDR3 reads CASSLSGGGDGYTF. DNA of the CDR3: TGTGCCAGCAGCTTATCAGGGGGAGGAGATGGCTACACCTTC.

The J gene is TRBJ2-7, the V gene TRBV6-1; TRBD2 agrees at 8 bases. This CDR3 has 14 residues. Trimming removed 4 bases from V and 0 bases from J; junction bases left unmatched: 2. Germline V gives CDR1 MNHNS, CDR2 SASEGT. The CDR3: CASSGTSSSYEQYF. The DNA for the CDR3 is TGTGCCAGCAGTGGGACTAGCAGCTCCTACGAGCAGTACTTC.

As regards this clonotype: The junction differs from germline at one of its ends, possibly a read error. The V gene is TRBV2, the J gene TRBJ1-2; D uncertain. Germline assignment: CDR1 SNHLY and CDR2 FYNNEI. This CDR3 comprises 15 residues. The CDR3 protein is CASSRTSGTNNGYTF. DNA of the CDR3: TGTGCCAGCAGCCGAACTAGCGGAACTAACAATGGCTACACCTTC.

The table lists this clonotype with many counts. The V gene is TRBV7-9, the J gene TRBJ1-4; D call uncertain. Trimming left V 6 bases short and J 0 bases short, with 14 bases between. The CDR3 spans 16 residues. CDR1 and CDR2 (germline): SEHNR, FQNEAQ (reference sequence). The CDR3 bases are TGTGCCAGCAGGACCCCCGAAAGGGCAACTAATGAAAAACTGTTTTTT. Translation gives CASRTPERATNEKLFF.

The genes are TRBV10-2 and TRBJ2-7; the D gene could be TRBD1 or TRBD2 (5 bases each). Trimming took off 7 bases at V and 1 base at J, with 11 bases between the two ends. The germline gives CDR1 WSHSY, CDR2 SAAADI. The CDR3 is 13 amino acids. CDR3 residues: CASIGDGSYEQYF. CDR3 bases: TGCGCCAGCATCGGGGACGGGTCCTACGAGCAGTACTTC.

V is TRBV7-8 and J is TRBJ2-1, with D unclear. The CDR3 length is 12 residues. Germline CDR1 SGHVS, CDR2 FQNEAQ. V was cut by 9 bases and J by 7 bases, with 13 bases left in between. The CDR3, as DNA: TGTGCCAGTAAAAAGGAGACTAATGAGCAGTTCTTC. Protein product: CASKKETNEQFF.

This clonotype was recorded at least ten times. The chain combines TRBV20-1 with TRBJ1-1; D is undetermined. Germline CDR1 reads DFQATT; CDR2 reads SNEGSKA (reference sequence). The CDR3 sequence is 13 residues long. V lost 6 bases to trimming and J lost 1 base, with 12 bases between them. In DNA, the CDR3 is TGCAGTGCCACCCGGATGTGGAACACTGAAGCTTTCTTT. Amino acids: CSATRMWNTEAFF.

Many counts were recorded for this clonotype. V gene TRBV5-1 combines with J gene TRBJ1-3; 8 positions match TRBD1. The germline V gene encodes CDR1 SGHRS and CDR2 YFSETQ. The CDR3 covers 15 residues. V lost 4 bases to trimming and J lost 3 bases; unmatched junction nucleotides: 6. The CDR3 protein is CASSPGQGDGNTIYF. Here the CDR3 DNA reads TGCGCCAGCAGCCCCGGACAGGGCGATGGAAACACCATATATTTT.

This clonotype was seen many times. The gene calls are TRBV7-9 and TRBJ2-7; 14 positions agree with TRBD2. The CDR3 is made up of 17 amino acids. Germline V lookup: CDR1 SEHNR, CDR2 FQNEAQ (reference sequence). Trimming took 4 bases from V and 3 from J; bases not matched to a gene: 8. CDR3 bases: TGTGCCAGCAGCTGGGTCGGGACTAGCGGGAGCGGCTACGAGCAGTACTTC. Translation gives CASSWVGTSGSGYEQYF.

This clonotype was seen at least ten times. The chain is built from TRBV5-1 and TRBJ2-6, with D perhaps assigned TRBD1 or TRBD2 (6 bases each). The CDR3 runs to 16 residues. Trimming removed 0 bases from V and 4 bases from J, with 11 bases in between. Germline V gene lookup returns CDR1 SGHRS and CDR2 YFSETQ. This CDR3 is CASSLVTGAGANVLTF. CDR3 nucleotide sequence: TGCGCCAGCAGCTTGGTTACGGGGGCCGGGGCCAACGTCCTGACTTTC.

In its sample, this clonotype was seen many times. The rearrangement links TRBV5-8 to TRBJ2-7, with a weak D call TRBD2 (6 bases). This CDR3 has 16 amino acids. The germline V and J ends were trimmed by 0 bases and 0 bases, with 13 bases remaining between them. The germline gives CDR1 SGHTS, CDR2 YDEGEE. CDR3 coding DNA: TGTGCCAGCAGCTTGGACGGGACGGGGGTCTCCTACGAGCAGTACTTC. Protein product: CASSLDGTGVSYEQYF.

In its sample, this clonotype was seen many times. The CDR3 here is CATSDQVRGMKETQYF. CDR3 bases: TGTGCCACCAGTGATCAGGTCAGGGGGATGAAAGAGACCCAGTACTTC. The gene calls are TRBV24-1 and TRBJ2-5; 7 bases align to TRBD1. The ends lost 3 bases at V and 3 bases at J; junction bases unmatched: 9. Germline V gene lookup returns CDR1 KGHDR and CDR2 SFDVKD. This CDR3 is 16 amino acids long.

This clonotype occurred many times. The V call is TRBV19, the J call TRBJ1-4; 8 bases match TRBD1. From germline, CDR1 is LNHDA and CDR2 SQIVND (reference sequence). The ends lost 5 bases at V and 7 bases at J; junction bases unmatched: 12. The CDR3 runs to 16 residues. The DNA of the CDR3 is TGTGCCAGTAGTCCCCGGACGACAGGGGAGTTTGAAAAACTGTTTTTT. It yields the protein CASSPRTTGEFEKLFF.

This clonotype was counted a few times. The genes are TRBV24-1 and TRBJ2-3; D may be TRBD2 (5 bases). Germline values: CDR1 KGHDR, CDR2 SFDVKD. The length of the CDR3 is 13 residues. V lost 4 bases and J lost 5, with 9 bases in between. The CDR3 DNA follows: TGTGCCACCAGTGAGGAGGTGGGAGATACGCAGTATTTT. Protein sequence: CATSEEVGDTQYF.

This chain uses TRBV3-1 with TRBJ1-1; 7 bases map to TRBD1. V was clipped by 0 bases and J by 11 bases; unmatched bases: 9. CDR3 size: 14 residues. Per germline, CDR1 LGHDT and CDR2 YNNKEL (reference sequence). CDR3 residues: CASSQDPAGGSAFF. As DNA, the CDR3 is TGTGCCAGCAGCCAAGATCCAGCAGGGGGTAGTGCTTTCTTT.

In DNA form, the CDR3 reads TGTGCCACCAGTGCTGACAGGGATGGCTACACCTTC. Protein product: CATSADRDGYTF. V gene TRBV24-1 combines with J gene TRBJ1-2; TRBD1 aligns across 7 bases. J gave up 6 bases and V 5 bases, and 2 bases lay outside the gene matches. The V gene's germline CDR1 is KGHDR and CDR2 SFDVKD. The CDR3 contains 12 residues.

In this sample, this clonotype turned up many times. The chain uses TRBV12-3 or TRBV12-4 and TRBJ1-2; D remains unclear. There are 12 residues in the CDR3. Trimming took 7 bases from V and 8 from J, leaving 14 bases between them. The CDR3 loop is CASTVELGGYTF. CDR3 nucleotide sequence: TGTGCCAGCACGGTTGAACTTGGGGGCTACACCTTC.

This clonotype was seen repeatedly, ten times or more. This rearrangement joins TRBV7-8 to TRBJ2-5; 9 bases are a match to TRBD1. CDR3 length: 15 amino acids. V dropped 5 bases and J dropped 5; count of bases not matched to a gene: 9. Looked up from germline, CDR1 is SGHVS and CDR2 is FQNEAQ. CDR3 loop: CASSQDWTGEETQYF. In DNA form, the CDR3 reads TGTGCCAGCAGCCAAGACTGGACAGGGGAGGAGACCCAGTACTTC.

The J gene is TRBJ2-3, the V gene TRBV5-1; a possible D gene is TRBD1 (5 bases). Trimming stripped 5 bases from V and 4 bases from J, with 14 bases between. The CDR3 is 14 residues long. CDR1 and CDR2 from the germline V gene are SGHRS and YFSETQ. The DNA for the CDR3 is TGCGCCAGCAGTCAGGGAACGTTCTCAGATACGCAGTATTTT. Translated, it gives CASSQGTFSDTQYF.

About this clonotype itself: Just one base apart from a much larger clone, this may be a read error. This chain uses TRBV12-3 or TRBV12-4 with TRBJ1-1, with 8 bases fitting TRBD1. With 8 bases clipped from V and 4 bases from J, the junction kept 6 bases outside the gene matches. This CDR3 is 13 amino acids long. CDR3 sequence: CASLDRVSTEAFF. The DNA for the CDR3 is TGTGCCAGCTTGGACAGGGTTAGCACTGAAGCTTTCTTT.

In DNA form, the CDR3 reads TGCGCCAGCAGCTTGGGAGGGACGGCTGATGAAAAACTGTTTTTT. Translated, it gives CASSLGGTADEKLFF. The chain uses TRBV5-1 and TRBJ1-4, with D possibly matching TRBD1 (5 bases). Germline CDR1 reads SGHRS; CDR2 reads YFSETQ. The CDR3 spans 15 residues. The ends were cut back, 0 bases at V and 6 bases at J, with 12 bases in the middle.

As concerns this clonotype: A read error is possible here, since a much larger clone lies one base away. The CDR3 does not close with the conserved phenylalanine or tryptophan, likely indicating a read error. The chain recombines TRBV6-6 with TRBJ1-5; no clear D gene. The germline gives CDR1 MNHNY, CDR2 SVGAGI (reference sequence). Trimming took off 0 bases at V and 7 bases at J, with 13 bases between the two ends. This CDR3 comprises 15 residues. The CDR3 DNA reads as TGTGCCAGCAGTTACTCGATACGCGACACCCAGCCCCAGCATCTT. Protein: CASSYSIRDTQPQHL.

J is TRBJ2-5 and V is TRBV6-6, with 12 bases matching TRBD2. The CDR3 length is 15 residues. J lost 3 bases, V lost 2 bases, and 1 base had no gene match. Germline lookup yields CDR1 MNHNY and CDR2 SVGAGI (reference sequence). For the CDR3, the DNA is TGTGCCAGCAGTTACCCTAGCGGGAGGGAAGAGACCCAGTACTTC. This codes for CASSYPSGREETQYF.

This clonotype was counted at least ten times. This chain links TRBV29-1 with TRBJ2-7; a possible D gene is TRBD2 (6 bases). The CDR3 spans 14 residues. Germline CDR1 and CDR2: SQVTM and ANQGSEA. V was shortened by 4 bases and J by 3 bases, with 16 bases between the two germline ends. The CDR3: CSVVGGVRYYEQYF. CDR3 DNA: TGCAGCGTTGTCGGGGGTGTCCGTTACTACGAGCAGTACTTC.

At least ten counts were recorded for this clonotype. The V call is TRBV20-1, the J call TRBJ1-1; a possible D gene is TRBD1 (6 bases). Germline values: CDR1 DFQATT, CDR2 SNEGSKA (reference sequence). The V gene lost 3 bases and the J gene lost 5 bases, with 16 bases spanning the gap. The CDR3 length is 14 residues. The CDR3 sequence is CSASRLTRGTEAFF. CDR3 DNA: TGCAGTGCTAGCCGTCTTACCAGGGGAACTGAAGCTTTCTTT.